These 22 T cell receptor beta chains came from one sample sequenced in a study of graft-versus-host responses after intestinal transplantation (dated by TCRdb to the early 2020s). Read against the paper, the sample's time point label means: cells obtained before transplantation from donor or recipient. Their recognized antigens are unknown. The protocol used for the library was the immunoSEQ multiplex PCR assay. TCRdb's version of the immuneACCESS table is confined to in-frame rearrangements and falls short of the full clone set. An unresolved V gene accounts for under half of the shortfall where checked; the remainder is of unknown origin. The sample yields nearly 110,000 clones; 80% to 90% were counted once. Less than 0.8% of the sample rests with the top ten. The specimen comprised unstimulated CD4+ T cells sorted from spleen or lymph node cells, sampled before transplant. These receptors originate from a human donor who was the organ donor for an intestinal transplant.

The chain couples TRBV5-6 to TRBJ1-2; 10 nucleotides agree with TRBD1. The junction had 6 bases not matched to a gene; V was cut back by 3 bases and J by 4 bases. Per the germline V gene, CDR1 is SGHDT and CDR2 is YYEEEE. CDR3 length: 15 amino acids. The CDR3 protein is CASSSLTGGFYGYTF. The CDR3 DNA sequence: TGTGCCAGCAGCTCGCTGACAGGGGGCTTCTATGGCTACACCTTC.

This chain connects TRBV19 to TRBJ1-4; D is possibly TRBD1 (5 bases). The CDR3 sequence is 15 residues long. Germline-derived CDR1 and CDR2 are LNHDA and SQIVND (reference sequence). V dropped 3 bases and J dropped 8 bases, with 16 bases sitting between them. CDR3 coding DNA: TGTGCCAGTAGTATCGTCAGGGCAAGGGAAGAAAAACTGTTTTTT. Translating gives CASSIVRAREEKLFF.

CDR3 DNA: TGTGCCAGCAGCTTCCCCGGGGGCGAATCACCCCTCCACTTT. This codes for CASSFPGGESPLHF. The V call is TRBV11-3, the J call TRBJ1-6, with D perhaps TRBD1 (6 bases). This CDR3 region has 14 residues. Germline V lookup: CDR1 SGHNT, CDR2 YENEEA. V was clipped by 3 bases and J by 10 bases, with 13 bases between them. Variable domain in full (rest from reference TRBV11-3 and TRBJ1-6): EAGVVQSPRYKIIEKKQPVAFWCNPISGHNTLYWYLQNLGQGPELLIRYENEEAVDDSQLPKDRFSAERLKGVDSTLKIQPAELGDSAVYLCASSFPGGESPLHFGNGTRLTVT.

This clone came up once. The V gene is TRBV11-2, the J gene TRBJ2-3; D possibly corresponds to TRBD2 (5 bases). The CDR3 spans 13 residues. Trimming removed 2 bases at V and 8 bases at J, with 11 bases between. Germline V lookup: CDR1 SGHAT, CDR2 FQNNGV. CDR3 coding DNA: TGTGCCAGCAGCTTAATCGCCGCGGGTACGCAGTATTTT. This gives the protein CASSLIAAGTQYF.

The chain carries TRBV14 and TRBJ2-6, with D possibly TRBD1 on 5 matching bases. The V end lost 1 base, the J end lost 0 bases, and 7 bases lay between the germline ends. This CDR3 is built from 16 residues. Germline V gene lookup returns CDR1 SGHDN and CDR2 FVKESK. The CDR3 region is CASSQGQLSGANVLTF. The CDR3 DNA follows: TGTGCCAGCAGCCAAGGACAGCTCTCTGGGGCCAACGTCCTGACTTTC.

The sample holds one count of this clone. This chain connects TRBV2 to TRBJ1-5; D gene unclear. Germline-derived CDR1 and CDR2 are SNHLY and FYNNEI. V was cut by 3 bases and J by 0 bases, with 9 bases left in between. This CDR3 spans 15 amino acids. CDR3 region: CASSDGRYSNQPQHF. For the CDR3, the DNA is TGTGCCAGCAGTGATGGCCGGTATAGCAATCAGCCCCAGCATTTT.

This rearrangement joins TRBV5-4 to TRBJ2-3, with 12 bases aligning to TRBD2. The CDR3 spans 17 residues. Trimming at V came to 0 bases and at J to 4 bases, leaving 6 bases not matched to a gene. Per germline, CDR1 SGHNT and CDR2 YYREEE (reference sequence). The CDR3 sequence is CASSLGGLAGYADTQYF. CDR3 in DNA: TGTGCCAGCAGCTTGGGTGGACTAGCGGGATATGCAGATACGCAGTATTTT.

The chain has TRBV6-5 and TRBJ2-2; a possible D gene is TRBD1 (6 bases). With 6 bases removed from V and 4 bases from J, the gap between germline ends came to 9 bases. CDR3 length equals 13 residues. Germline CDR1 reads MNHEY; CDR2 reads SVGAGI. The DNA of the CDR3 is TGTGCCAGCAGCAGGGGTCCCACCGGGGAGCTGTTTTTT. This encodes CASSRGPTGELFF.

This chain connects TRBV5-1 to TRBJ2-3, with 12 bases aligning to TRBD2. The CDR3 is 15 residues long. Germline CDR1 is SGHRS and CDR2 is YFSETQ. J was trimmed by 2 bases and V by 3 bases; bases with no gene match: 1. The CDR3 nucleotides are TGCGCCAGCAGCTGGACTAGCGGGGCCACAGATACGCAGTATTTT. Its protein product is CASSWTSGATDTQYF.

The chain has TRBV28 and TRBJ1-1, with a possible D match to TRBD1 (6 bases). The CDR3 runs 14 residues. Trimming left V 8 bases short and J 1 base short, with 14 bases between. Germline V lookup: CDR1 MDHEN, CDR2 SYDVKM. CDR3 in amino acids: CASRWAGANTEAFF. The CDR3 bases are TGTGCCAGCCGATGGGCAGGGGCGAACACTGAAGCTTTCTTT.

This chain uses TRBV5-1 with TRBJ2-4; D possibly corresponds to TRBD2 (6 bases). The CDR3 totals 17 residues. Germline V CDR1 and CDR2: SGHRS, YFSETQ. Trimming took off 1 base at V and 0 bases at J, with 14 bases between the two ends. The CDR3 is CASSLLWRGLAKNIQYF. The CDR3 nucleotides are TGCGCCAGCAGCTTGCTTTGGCGGGGACTAGCCAAAAACATTCAGTACTTC.

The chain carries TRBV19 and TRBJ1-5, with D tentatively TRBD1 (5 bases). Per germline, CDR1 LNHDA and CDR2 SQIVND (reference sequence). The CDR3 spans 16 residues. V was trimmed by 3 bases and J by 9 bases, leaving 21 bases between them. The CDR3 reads CASSIIGTELGRPQHF. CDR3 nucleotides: TGTGCCAGTAGTATTATTGGGACTGAGCTAGGTCGGCCCCAGCATTTT. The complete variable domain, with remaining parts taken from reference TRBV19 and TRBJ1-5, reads DGGITQSPKYLFRKEGQNVTLSCEQNLNHDAMYWYRQDPGQGLRLIYYSQIVNDFQKGDIAEGYSVSREKKESFPLTVTSAQKNPTAFYLCASSIIGTELGRPQHFGDGTRLSIL.

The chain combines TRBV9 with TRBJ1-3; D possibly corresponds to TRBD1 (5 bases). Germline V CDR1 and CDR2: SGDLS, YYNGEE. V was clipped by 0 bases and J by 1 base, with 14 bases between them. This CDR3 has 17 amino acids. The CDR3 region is CASSVVGPDGSGNTIYF. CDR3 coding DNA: TGTGCCAGCAGCGTAGTGGGACCAGACGGATCTGGAAACACCATATATTTT.

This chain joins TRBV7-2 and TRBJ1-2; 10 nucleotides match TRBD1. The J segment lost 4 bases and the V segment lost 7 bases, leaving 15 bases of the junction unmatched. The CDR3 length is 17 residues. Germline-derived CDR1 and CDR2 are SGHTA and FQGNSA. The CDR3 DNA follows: TGTGCCAGCACCGATAGACAGGGGGCGTTAAAGGCCTATGGCTACACCTTC. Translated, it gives CASTDRQGALKAYGYTF.

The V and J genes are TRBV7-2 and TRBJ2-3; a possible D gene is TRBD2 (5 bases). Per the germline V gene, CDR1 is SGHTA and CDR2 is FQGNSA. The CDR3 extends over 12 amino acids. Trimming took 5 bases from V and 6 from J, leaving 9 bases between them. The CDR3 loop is CASSPGGDTQYF. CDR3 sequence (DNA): TGTGCCAGCAGCCCAGGCGGGGATACGCAGTATTTT.

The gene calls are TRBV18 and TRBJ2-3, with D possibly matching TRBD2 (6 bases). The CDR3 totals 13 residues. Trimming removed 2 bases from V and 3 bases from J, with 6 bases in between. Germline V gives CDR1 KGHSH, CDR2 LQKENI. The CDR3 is CASSPGGTDTQYF. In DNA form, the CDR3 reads TGTGCCAGCTCACCAGGGGGGACAGATACGCAGTATTTT. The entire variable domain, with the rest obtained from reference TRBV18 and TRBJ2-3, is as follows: NAGVMQNPRHLVRRRGQEARLRCSPMKGHSHVYWYRQLPEEGLKFMVYLQKENIIDESGMPKERFSAEFPKEGPSILRIQQVVRGDSAAYFCASSPGGTDTQYFGPGTRLTVL.

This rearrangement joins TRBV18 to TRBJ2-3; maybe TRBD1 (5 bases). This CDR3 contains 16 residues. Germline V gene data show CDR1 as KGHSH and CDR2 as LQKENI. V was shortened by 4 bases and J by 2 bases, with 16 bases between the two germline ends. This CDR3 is CASSRGPQHYTDTQYF. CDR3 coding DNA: TGTGCCAGCTCACGGGGCCCGCAACACTACACAGATACGCAGTATTTT.

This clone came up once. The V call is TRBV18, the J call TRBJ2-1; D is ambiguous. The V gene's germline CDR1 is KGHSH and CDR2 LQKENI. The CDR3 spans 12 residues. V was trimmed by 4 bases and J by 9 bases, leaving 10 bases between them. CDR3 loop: CASSLLNREQFF. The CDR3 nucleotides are TGTGCCAGCTCACTCCTGAACCGTGAGCAGTTCTTC.

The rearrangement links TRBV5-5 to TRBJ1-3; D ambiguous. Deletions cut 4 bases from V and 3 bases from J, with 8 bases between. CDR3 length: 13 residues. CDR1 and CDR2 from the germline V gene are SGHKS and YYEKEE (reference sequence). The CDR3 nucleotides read TGTGCCAGCAGCCTGGAGAGTGGAAACACCATATATTTT. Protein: CASSLESGNTIYF. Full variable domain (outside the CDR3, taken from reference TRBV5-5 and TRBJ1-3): DAGVTQSPTHLIKTRGQQVTLRCSPISGHKSVSWYQQVLGQGPQFIFQYYEKEERGRGNFPDRFSARQFPNYSSELNVNALLLGDSALYLCASSLESGNTIYFGEGSWLTVV.

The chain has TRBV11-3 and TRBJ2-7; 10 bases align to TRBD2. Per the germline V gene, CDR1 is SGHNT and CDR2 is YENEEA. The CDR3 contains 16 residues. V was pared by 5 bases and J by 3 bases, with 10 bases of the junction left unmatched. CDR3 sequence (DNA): TGTGCCAGCAGCCCCCCGGGGGGACTAGCGTTCTACGAGCAGTACTTC. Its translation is CASSPPGGLAFYEQYF.

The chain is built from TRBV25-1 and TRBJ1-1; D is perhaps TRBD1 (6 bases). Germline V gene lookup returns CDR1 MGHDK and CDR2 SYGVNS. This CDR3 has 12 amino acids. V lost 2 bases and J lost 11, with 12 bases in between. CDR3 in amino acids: CASSEPTGLAFF. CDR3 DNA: TGTGCCAGCAGTGAACCTACAGGGCTCGCTTTCTTT.

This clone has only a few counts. CDR3 residues: CASSPVEGRVTEAFF. The DNA of the CDR3 is TGTGCCAGCTCCCCCGTTGAGGGGAGGGTCACTGAAGCTTTCTTT. V usage is TRBV18 and J usage is TRBJ1-1, with TRBD1 as a possible D gene (5 bases). The V end was cut by 6 bases, the J end by 4 bases, with 18 bases between. Germline V gives CDR1 KGHSH, CDR2 LQKENI. CDR3 size: 15 residues.